This TCR beta chain appears in the sequencing data of a study of beta chain features in type 1 diabetes. CD4+ naive, central memory, regulatory and stem cell-like memory cells were sorted via CD45RO/CCR7/CD25/CD127/CD95/CD27. Each sorted fraction was over 98% pure. Overall study findings and caveats: TCRB CDR3 length was moderately but significantly reduced in all four CD4+ subsets of Type 1 diabetes patients.

V was pared by 3 bases and J by 5 bases, with 5 bases of the junction left unmatched. CDR3 size: 14 residues. From germline, CDR1 is SGHTA and CDR2 FQGNSA. Since all of the isolated RNA was reverse transcribed, expressed TCRB transcripts were what got sequenced. Around 1 million reads, on average, were obtained from stem cell-like memory T cell samples. Sequencing was performed with immunoSEQ multiplex PCR; in TCRdb, only in-frame clones are kept and a portion is missing. The sample includes approximately 20,000 clones, 50% to 60% of them seen just once. Of note for this clone: Its specificity is unknown.

The clonotype originates from a man younger than 35 with type 1 diabetes. V and J are TRBV7-2 and TRBJ2-7; 9 bases are a match to TRBD1. Source material: stem cell memory CD4+ T cells from blood. DNA for the CDR3: TGTGCCAGCAGCTTCGGGGACAGGGTCCACGAGCAGTACTTC. Translation gives CASSFGDRVHEQYF.